The 22 T cell receptor beta chains given below trace back to one sample, sequenced in a study of shared clonotypes between healthy human individuals. Generated by immunoSEQ multiplex PCR, the TCRdb table keeps only in-frame clones and is missing some. The sample consists of over a million clones, approximately 80% of them appearing once. Sequenced input: memory CD4+ T cells from PBMCs. Specified subset: CD45RA-negative fraction. The receptors come from a man in his late teens or twenties in good health. Some clones in this sample may be carry-over from other donors' samples.

The chain employs TRBV5-1 and TRBJ2-1; D may correspond to TRBD1 or TRBD2 (6 bases each). CDR3 size: 14 residues. The ends were cut back, 0 bases at V and 8 bases at J, with 12 bases in the middle. The V gene's germline CDR1 is SGHRS and CDR2 YFSETQ. CDR3 sequence: CASSLVQGGDEQFF. The CDR3 DNA follows: TGCGCCAGCAGCTTGGTACAGGGCGGGGATGAGCAGTTCTTC.

About this clone itself: Other DNA variants within this sample encode the same CDR3. The chain combines TRBV7-2 with TRBJ2-7, with 10 nucleotides matching TRBD2. Per the germline V gene, CDR1 is SGHTA and CDR2 is FQGNSA. CDR3 length: 14 amino acids. With 5 bases clipped from V and 4 bases from J, the junction kept 5 bases outside the gene matches. CDR3 in DNA: TGTGCCAGCAGCAGGACTAGCGGAAGATACGAGCAGTACTTC. This encodes CASSRTSGRYEQYF.

On this clone itself: This may be a read error, as it is one base from a much larger clone. V is TRBV11-1 and J is TRBJ2-7; TRBD1 agrees at 8 bases. V was clipped by 0 bases and J by 2 bases; unmatched bases: 3. In germline, CDR1 is SGHAT, CDR2 FQDESV (reference sequence). The CDR3 has 15 residues. The DNA for the CDR3 is TGTGCCAGCAGCTTAGCGGTGGACAGGGCCTACGAGCAGTACTTC. This translates into CASSLAVDRAYEQYF.

V usage is TRBV6-1 and J usage is TRBJ2-1; tentative D call: TRBD1 (5 bases). This CDR3 is built from 17 residues. Germline V CDR1 and CDR2: MNHNS, SASEGT. The V end was cut by 1 base, the J end by 2 bases, with 15 bases between. The CDR3 nucleotides read TGTGCCAGCAGTGAAGGAAGGGGCCATGACGCCTACAATGAGCAGTTCTTC. Amino acid sequence: CASSEGRGHDAYNEQFF.

This clone was observed once. The V gene is TRBV6-5, the J gene TRBJ2-2; 7 bases are a match to TRBD2. The CDR3 sequence is 15 residues long. The germline gives CDR1 MNHEY, CDR2 SVGAGI. J lost 0 bases, V lost 4 bases, and 2 bases had no gene match. CDR3 coding DNA: TGTGCCAGCAGTTGGAGCGGGACGAACACCGGGGAGCTGTTTTTT. Its translation: CASSWSGTNTGELFF.

This clone was seen a handful of times. The V and J genes are TRBV20-1 and TRBJ1-2, with D unresolved. The CDR3 runs to 11 residues. V shed 5 bases and J shed 3 bases, with 7 bases lying between them. CDR1 is DFQATT and CDR2 is SNEGSKA in the germline V gene (reference sequence). CDR3 in amino acids: CSAERDYGYTF. CDR3 bases: TGCAGTGCTGAACGAGACTATGGCTACACCTTC.

With regard to this clone: Other DNA sequences in this sample translate to the same CDR3. The chain recombines TRBV28 with TRBJ2-1; D is undetermined. Germline CDR1 MDHEN, CDR2 SYDVKM. This CDR3 contains 10 residues. The V gene lost 3 bases and the J gene lost 10 bases, with 4 bases spanning the gap. In DNA form, the CDR3 reads TGTGCCAGCAGTTTGCGGGAGCAGTTCTTC. Protein sequence: CASSLREQFF.

A note on this clone: The same CDR3 is also encoded by other DNA sequences in this sample. The chain combines TRBV2 with TRBJ2-6; 10 bases are shared with TRBD1. This CDR3 is 17 amino acids long. Trimming cost V 6 bases and J 2 bases; bases outside gene matches: 7. Germline V gene sequence: CDR1 SNHLY, CDR2 FYNNEI. The CDR3 DNA sequence: TGTGCCAGCAGCGCCCGGACAGGGGGGGCTGGGGCCAACGTCCTGACTTTC. As protein: CASSARTGGAGANVLTF. The whole variable domain, filled in from reference TRBV2 and TRBJ2-6, reads EPEVTQTPSHQVTQMGQEVILRCVPISNHLYFYWYRQILGQKVEFLVSFYNNEISEKSEIFDDQFSVERPDGSNFTLKIRSTKLEDSAMYFCASSARTGGAGANVLTFGAGSRLTVL.

In regard to this clone: Other nucleotide sequences from this sample produce the same CDR3. The chain links TRBV27 to TRBJ1-2, with a tentative D call TRBD1 (5 bases). This CDR3 region has 13 residues. The germline V gene has CDR1 MNHEY and CDR2 SMNVEV (reference sequence). Trimming cost V 2 bases and J 4 bases, with 8 bases left between them. The CDR3, as DNA: TGTGCCAGCAGTTTACGCGGGGGCTATGGCTACACCTTC. This sequence encodes CASSLRGGYGYTF.

This chain uses TRBV28 with TRBJ2-7; D might be TRBD1 or TRBD2, each matching 5 bases. Per the germline V gene, CDR1 is MDHEN and CDR2 is SYDVKM. This CDR3 region has 13 residues. Between the trimmed V and J ends, which lost 6 bases and 2 bases, there was a span of 11 bases. The CDR3 region has the DNA TGTGCCAGCAGCCCGTGGGGACCCTACGAGCAGTACTTC. This codes for CASSPWGPYEQYF.

This chain uses TRBV18 with TRBJ2-7; D might be TRBD2 (5 bases). V lost 6 bases and J 1 base, leaving 22 bases between the germline ends. From germline, CDR1 is KGHSH and CDR2 LQKENI. The CDR3 is made up of 17 amino acids. The CDR3 DNA sequence: TGTGCCAGCTCGATAATCGCAAGCGGTGGGCTTTCCTACGAGCAGTACTTC. Its translation is CASSIIASGGLSYEQYF.

The genes are TRBV5-6 and TRBJ2-2; no firm D call. Germline V lookup: CDR1 SGHDT, CDR2 YYEEEE. Trimming stripped 3 bases from V and 5 bases from J, with 17 bases between. The CDR3 loop spans 16 amino acids. The CDR3 protein is CASSYVLGSDTGELFF. Written as DNA, the CDR3 is TGTGCCAGCAGCTACGTTTTGGGGTCGGATACCGGGGAGCTGTTTTTT.

This clone was detected only a few times. The J gene is TRBJ1-1, the V gene TRBV29-1; perhaps TRBD1 as D (5 bases). CDR3 length: 13 amino acids. Germline CDR1 reads SQVTM; CDR2 reads ANQGSEA. The ends were cut back, 6 bases at V and 0 bases at J, with 11 bases in the middle. The CDR3, as DNA: TGCAGCGTCACCGGGACGGTGAACACTGAAGCTTTCTTT. Encoded protein: CSVTGTVNTEAFF.

This sequence joins TRBV6-1 and TRBJ2-7, with 10 positions matching TRBD1. Trimming cost V 10 bases and J 0 bases; bases outside gene matches: 3. The CDR3 spans 13 residues. Germline lookup yields CDR1 MNHNS and CDR2 SASEGT. Written as DNA, the CDR3 is TGTGCCACGGACAGGGGGGACTCCTACGAGCAGTACTTC. Translating gives CATDRGDSYEQYF.

This rearrangement joins TRBV2 to TRBJ1-2; D gene uncertain. Trimming took off 0 bases at V and 14 bases at J, with 16 bases between the two ends. The CDR3 loop spans 13 amino acids. In germline, CDR1 is SNHLY, CDR2 FYNNEI. In DNA form, the CDR3 reads TGTGCCAGCAGTGAAGCGCTTTGGAATAGGTCTACCTTC. Encoded protein: CASSEALWNRSTF.

This clone appeared a few times. The chain uses TRBV4-2 and TRBJ2-5; 8 bases match TRBD2. The CDR3 is 17 residues long. V lost 4 bases to trimming and J lost 2 bases; unmatched junction nucleotides: 12. The germline V gene encodes CDR1 LGHNA and CDR2 YNFKEQ. CDR3 sequence (DNA): TGTGCCAGCAGCCGCTCGGCCGGGCGGGAGGAACAAGAGACCCAGTACTTC. This encodes CASSRSAGREEQETQYF.

The V gene is TRBV20-1, the J gene TRBJ2-5; no clear D. V was clipped by 5 bases and J by 5 bases, with 6 bases between them. The germline gives CDR1 DFQATT, CDR2 SNEGSKA (reference sequence). The CDR3 is 10 residues long. The CDR3 here is CSAAPETQYF. In DNA, the CDR3 is TGCAGTGCTGCCCCCGAGACCCAGTACTTC.

With regard to this clone: The junction shows a germline mismatch at one end, possibly a read error. The chain links TRBV7-3 to TRBJ1-2, with D perhaps matching TRBD1 (6 bases). Germline lookup yields CDR1 SGHTA and CDR2 FQGTGA. The CDR3 has 12 amino acids. The CDR3 sequence is CASGMGAGPPFF. CDR3 DNA: TGTGCCAGCGGAATGGGGGCCGGTCCCCCCTTCTTC. Full variable domain (rest looked up from reference TRBV7-3 and TRBJ1-2): GAGVSQTPSNKVTEKGKYVELRCDPISGHTALYWYRQSLGQGPEFLIYFQGTGAADDSGLPNDRFFAVRPEGSVSTLKIQRTERGDSAVYLCASGMGAGPPFFGSGTRLTVV.

This chain connects TRBV7-9 to TRBJ1-4; tentatively, D is TRBD1 (6 bases). This CDR3 spans 15 amino acids. V shed 0 bases and J shed 5 bases, with 10 bases lying between them. Per germline, CDR1 SEHNR and CDR2 FQNEAQ (reference sequence). The CDR3 DNA follows: TGTGCCAGCAGCTTAGCGCAGGGGAGAAATGAAAAACTGTTTTTT. Translation: CASSLAQGRNEKLFF. The full variable domain, with the rest looked up from reference TRBV7-9 and TRBJ1-4, is DTGVSQNPRHKITKRGQNVTFRCDPISEHNRLYWYRQTLGQGPEFLTYFQNEAQLEKSRLLSDRFSAERPKGSFSTLEIQRTEQGDSAMYLCASSLAQGRNEKLFFGSGTQLSVL.

This clone was counted many times. V is TRBV28 and J is TRBJ2-5; D is possibly TRBD1 or TRBD2 (5 bases each). Trimming took 4 bases from V and 0 from J, leaving 12 bases between them. The CDR3 has 15 residues. Germline-derived CDR1 and CDR2 are MDHEN and SYDVKM. The CDR3 protein is CASSSRDGDQETQYF. The CDR3 bases are TGTGCCAGCAGTTCCCGGGACGGGGACCAAGAGACCCAGTACTTC.

In regard to this clone: Other DNA sequences in the sample encode the same CDR3. The chain employs TRBV7-2 and TRBJ2-7; 7 positions match TRBD1. CDR3 size: 14 residues. Germline loops: CDR1 SGHTA, CDR2 FQGNSA. Germline trimming cut 6 bases from V and 0 bases from J; bases unmatched to any gene: 5. CDR3 DNA: TGTGCCAGCAGTCGGGACAGTTCCTCCTACGAGCAGTACTTC. Amino acids: CASSRDSSSYEQYF. The complete variable domain, with remaining parts taken from reference TRBV7-2 and TRBJ2-7, reads GAGVSQSPSNKVTEKGKDVELRCDPISGHTALYWYRQSLGQGLEFLIYFQGNSAPDKSGLPSDRFSAERTGGSVSTLTIQRTQQEDSAVYLCASSRDSSSYEQYFGPGTRLTVT.

Turning to this clone: Given a much more abundant clone one base away, this may be a read error. In the same sample, other DNA sequences code for this CDR3. This rearrangement joins TRBV19 to TRBJ1-5, with a weak D call TRBD1 (6 bases). This CDR3 has 13 residues. V lost 6 bases and J lost 5, with 11 bases in between. Per the germline V gene, CDR1 is LNHDA and CDR2 is SQIVND (reference sequence). CDR3 amino acids: CASSRDTDQPQHF. CDR3 bases: TGTGCCAGTAGCCGGGACACAGATCAGCCCCAGCATTTT.